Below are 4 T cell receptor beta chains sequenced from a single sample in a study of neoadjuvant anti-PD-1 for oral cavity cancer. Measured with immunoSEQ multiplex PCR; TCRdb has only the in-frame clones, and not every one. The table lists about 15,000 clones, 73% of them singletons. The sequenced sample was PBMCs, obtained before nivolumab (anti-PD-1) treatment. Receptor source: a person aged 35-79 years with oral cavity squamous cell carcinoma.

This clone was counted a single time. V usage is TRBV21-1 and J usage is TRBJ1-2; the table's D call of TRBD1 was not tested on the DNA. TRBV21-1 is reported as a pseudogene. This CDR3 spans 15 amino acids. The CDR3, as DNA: TGTGCCAAAATGGACAGGGTTACCTTCAACTATGGCTACACCTTC. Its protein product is CAKMDRVTFNYGYTF.

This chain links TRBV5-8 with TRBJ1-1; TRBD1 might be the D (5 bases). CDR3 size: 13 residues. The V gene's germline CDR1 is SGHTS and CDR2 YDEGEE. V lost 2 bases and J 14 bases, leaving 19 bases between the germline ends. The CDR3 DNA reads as TGTGCCAGCAGCTTCAGGGTGATTTCCCCTAACTTCTTT. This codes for CASSFRVISPNFF.

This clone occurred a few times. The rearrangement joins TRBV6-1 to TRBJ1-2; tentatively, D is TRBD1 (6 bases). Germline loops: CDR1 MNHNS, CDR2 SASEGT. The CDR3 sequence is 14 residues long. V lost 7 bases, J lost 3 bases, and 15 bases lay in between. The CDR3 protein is CASTAPGTHYGYTF. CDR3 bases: TGTGCCAGCACCGCCCCCGGGACACACTATGGCTACACCTTC.

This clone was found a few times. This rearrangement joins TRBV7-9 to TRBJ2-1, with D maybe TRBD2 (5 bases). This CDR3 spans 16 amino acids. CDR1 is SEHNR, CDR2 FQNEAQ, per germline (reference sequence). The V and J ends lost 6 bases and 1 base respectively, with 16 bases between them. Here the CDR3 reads CASSSPLARSYNEQFF. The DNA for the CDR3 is TGTGCCAGCAGTTCCCCCTTAGCGCGTTCCTACAATGAGCAGTTCTTC.